Listed below are T cell receptor beta chains from one sample, sequenced in a study of T cell responses to AZD1222 COVID-19 vaccine. Here immunoSEQ multiplex PCR was the method, and the copy in TCRdb shows in-frame clones only, minus some. The sample contains 90,000 to 140,000 clones, more than 75% of which appear only once. This sample comprised peripheral blood, obtained on day 0 of AZD1222 vaccination. The source of these receptors is an adult in good health. CDR3s leave out the opening cysteine and the closing phenylalanine or tryptophan. The order of the fields is V gene, J gene, CDR3 protein.

>TRBV16|TRBJ1-2
ASSQSRAGYT
>TRBV6-6|TRBJ2-7
ASSQPSDGYEQY
>TRBV4-2|TRBJ2-1
ASSLLQESLGSSYNEQF
>TRBV6-2/TRBV6-3|TRBJ1-5
ASSRTLRQSNQPQH
>TRBV7-2|TRBJ1-1
ASSLSWGTEAF
>TRBV7-9|TRBJ1-3
ASSAGQGNTIY
>TRBV5-8|TRBJ1-2
ASSLETGKYRGYT
>TRBV7-2|TRBJ1-3
ASSLETGLGYTIY
>TRBV19|TRBJ1-4
ASSRGATITTNEKLF
>TRBV28|TRBJ1-1
ASSQTQLVNTEAF
>TRBV20-1|TRBJ2-7
SASTVTGDLEQY
>TRBV18|TRBJ1-2
ASSPLRGKGQTYYGYT
>TRBV19|TRBJ1-1
ASSIDYEEAF
>TRBV12-3/TRBV12-4|TRBJ1-2
ASSLDRGGGYT
>TRBV7-2|TRBJ1-1
ASSQAGGNTEAF
>TRBV5-4|TRBJ2-3
ASSSIGITSDTQY
>TRBV4-3|TRBJ2-3
ASSLLNPSDTQY
>TRBV3-1/TRBV3-2|TRBJ1-4
ASSHAQDRGNEKLF
>TRBV2|TRBJ1-3
ASSEARWQGSSGNTIY
>TRBV6-2/TRBV6-3|TRBJ1-2
ASSYRAGDGYT
>TRBV9|TRBJ2-3
ASSDPTRLAGGHTDTQY
>TRBV30|TRBJ1-2
AWSKFKAAPYGYT
>TRBV5-1|TRBJ2-3
ASSLRGVSTDTQY
>TRBV2|TRBJ1-2
ASSEAQDGYT
>TRBV10-3|TRBJ2-1
AIRVYNEQF
>TRBV5-4|TRBJ1-1
ASSRDGGTEAF
>TRBV6-5|TRBJ1-1
ASSRGETEAF
>TRBV3-1/TRBV3-2|TRBJ1-2
ASSGTVLYGYT
>TRBV4-3|TRBJ2-4
ASSQDRKNIQY
>TRBV3-1/TRBV3-2|TRBJ2-3
ASSQVILRAPGHGTDTQY
>TRBV18|TRBJ1-1
ASSSRTAWNTEAF
>TRBV7-8|TRBJ1-5
ASSWHRWGNQPQH
>TRBV5-4|TRBJ1-2
ASSLGTGTYGYT
>TRBV6-5|TRBJ1-3
ASTRGGSGNTIY
>TRBV7-8|TRBJ2-2
ASSLIVGVNTGELF
>TRBV11-3|TRBJ2-2
ASSLGGYGTENTGELF